What follows describes a single T cell receptor (beta chain). The sample originates from a study of cytomegalovirus exposure and HLA in healthy donors. Study overall: One earlier analysis, a look at approximately 180 million T cells, found roughly 120 million unique TCR beta sequences.

This CDR3 contains 14 residues. The V gene's germline CDR1 is SGHRS and CDR2 YFSETQ. J was trimmed by 4 bases and V by 4 bases; bases with no gene match: 3. PCR was performed using 60 Vbeta and 13 Jbeta primers. Repertoires were generated with immunoSEQ multiplex PCR, while TCRdb's copy carries only in-frame clones and drops some. The sample table sets out tens of thousands of clones. Regarding donors, all were healthy bone marrow donors. Although they were nominally healthy when sampled, donors likely had unrecorded immune exposures. Sequencing input: PBMCs. The V gene is TRBV5-1, the J gene TRBJ1-2; TRBD1 matches at 11 bases. The receptor's source is a woman aged 40 to 49 in good health and CMV-seropositive. Here the CDR3 DNA reads TGCGCCAGCAGCACAGGACAGGGGGCCTATGGCTACACCTTC. The encoded protein is CASSTGQGAYGYTF. The full variable domain, with the rest looked up from reference TRBV5-1 and TRBJ1-2, is KAGVTQTPRYLIKTRGQQVTLSCSPISGHRSVSWYQQTPGQGLQFLFEYFSETQRNKGNFPGRFSGRQFSNSRSEMNVSTLELGDSALYLCASSTGQGAYGYTFGSGTRLTVV.